The clone carrying this TCR beta chain was detected only a few times. Primers used in a second PCR of about 7 to 12 cycles were a sample-barcoded 5' primer and a J-beta primer mix. TCRdb recomputed calls from the 5' RACE reads with MiXCR, one row per CDR3 protein. The sample records some 750,000 distinct CDR3 sequences, approximately 22% being singletons. The data were taken from a study of blood T cells in healthy people across ages. Each donor supplied around 10 milliliters of peripheral blood. Sequenced: blood. The TCR comes from a man aged 65-85 years in good health.

For the CDR3, the DNA is TGCAGTGCTAGAGATATGACGGGTGAAAAACTGTTTTTT. Residues: CSARDMTGEKLFF. This rearrangement joins TRBV20-1 to TRBJ1-4, with unresolved D. The V gene lost 0 bases and the J gene lost 7 bases, with 9 bases spanning the gap. The CDR3 consists of 13 residues. From germline, CDR1 is DFQATT and CDR2 SNEGSKA (reference sequence).